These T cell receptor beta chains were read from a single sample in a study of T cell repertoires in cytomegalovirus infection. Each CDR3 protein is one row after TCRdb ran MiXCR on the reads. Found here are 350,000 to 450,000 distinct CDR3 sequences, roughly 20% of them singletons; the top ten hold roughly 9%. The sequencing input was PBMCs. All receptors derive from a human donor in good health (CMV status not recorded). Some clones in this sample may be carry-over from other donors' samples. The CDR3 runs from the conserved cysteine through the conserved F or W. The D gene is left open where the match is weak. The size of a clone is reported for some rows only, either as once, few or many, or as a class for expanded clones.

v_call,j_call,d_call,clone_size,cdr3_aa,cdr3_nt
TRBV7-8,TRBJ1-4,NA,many,CASSLRSGSGYEKLFF,TGTGCCAGCAGCTTAAGGTCGGGATCGGGTTACGAAAAACTGTTTTTT
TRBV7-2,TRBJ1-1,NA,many,CASSLGAGRTEAFF,TGTGCCAGCAGCTTAGGCGCAGGGCGTACTGAAGCTTTCTTT
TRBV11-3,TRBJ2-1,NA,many,CASSQLSTYNEQFF,TGTGCCAGCAGCCAACTAAGTACCTACAATGAGCAGTTCTTC
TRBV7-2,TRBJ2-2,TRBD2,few,CASSLTTAGAGELFF,TGTGCCAGCAGCTTAACAACGGCGGGGGCCGGGGAGCTGTTTTTT
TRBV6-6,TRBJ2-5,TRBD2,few,CASPRLAGYQETQYF,TGTGCCAGCCCGCGGCTAGCGGGGTACCAAGAGACCCAGTACTTC
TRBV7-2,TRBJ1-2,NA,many,CASSSYRRPLGYTF,TGTGCCAGCAGCTCGTACAGGCGCCCTCTTGGCTACACCTTC
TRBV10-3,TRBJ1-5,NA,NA,CAISESEGQPQHF,TGTGCCATCAGTGAGTCGGAGGGGCAGCCCCAGCATTTT
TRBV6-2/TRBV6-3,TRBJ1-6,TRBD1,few,CASSLMEAGQGYSPLHF,TGTGCCAGCAGCTTAATGGAAGCGGGACAGGGGTATTCACCCCTCCACTTT
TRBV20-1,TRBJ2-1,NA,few,CSALLHNEQFF,TGCAGTGCTCTATTGCACAATGAGCAGTTCTTC
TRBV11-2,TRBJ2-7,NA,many,CASSLLHLPPYEQYF,TGTGCCAGCAGCTTACTCCACCTCCCCCCGTACGAGCAGTACTTC
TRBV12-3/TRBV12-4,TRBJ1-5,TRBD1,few,CASSRGTGSQPQHF,TGTGCCAGCAGCCGAGGGACAGGGTCCCAGCCCCAGCATTTT